The 24 T cell receptor beta chains below were found in one sample sequenced in a study of OX40 agonist ivuxolimab in advanced cancers. Clones were sequenced by immunoSEQ multiplex PCR, and TCRdb holds only the in-frame ones, with some missing. The sample yields about 100,000 clones, less than 95% seen once. The sequenced sample was CD4+ or CD8+ T cells sorted from blood, obtained in a trial of the OX40 agonist ivuxolimab. These receptors were obtained from an adult with an advanced solid tumor such as melanoma, head and neck, liver or kidney cancer.

The chain employs TRBV2 and TRBJ2-1, with 12 positions matching TRBD1. Germline V gene data show CDR1 as SNHLY and CDR2 as FYNNEI. Losses at the gene ends were 6 bases for V and 7 bases for J; bases not matched to a gene: 16. The CDR3 covers 18 residues. CDR3 sequence: CASRKRRPGQGASNEQFF. The CDR3 DNA sequence: TGTGCCAGCAGAAAAAGACGACCGGGACAGGGGGCTTCAAATGAGCAGTTCTTC.

The chain carries TRBV30 and TRBJ2-3; 12 positions agree with TRBD2. This CDR3 is built from 16 residues. J was trimmed by 6 bases and V by 1 base; bases with no gene match: 8. CDR1 and CDR2 from the germline V gene are GTSNPN and SVGIG (reference sequence). CDR3 sequence: CAWSAGLAGRRDTQYF. CDR3 bases: TGTGCCTGGAGTGCTGGACTAGCGGGGCGCCGGGATACGCAGTATTTT.

The chain joins TRBV6-6 to TRBJ2-2; TRBD1 aligns across 7 bases. J lost 7 bases, V lost 8 bases, and 13 bases had no gene match. Germline V CDR1 and CDR2: MNHNY, SVGAGI (reference sequence). The CDR3 contains 15 residues. This CDR3 reads CASASLRGRVGELFF. The CDR3 DNA is TGTGCCAGCGCCTCGTTGAGGGGGCGCGTCGGGGAGCTGTTTTTT.

This clone was counted a single time. The V call is TRBV11-2, the J call TRBJ2-3, with D perhaps TRBD1 or TRBD2 (5 bases each). With 4 bases removed from V and 3 bases from J, the gap between germline ends came to 17 bases. Germline V gene lookup returns CDR1 SGHAT and CDR2 FQNNGV. The CDR3 covers 16 residues. CDR3 nucleotide sequence: TGTGCCAGCAGCTCCCCTGGGACGACGGCAACAGATACGCAGTATTTT. Protein: CASSSPGTTATDTQYF.

This sequence joins TRBV30 and TRBJ1-4, with D uncertain. CDR3 length: 13 residues. Trimming shortened V by 5 bases and J by 0 bases, and 7 bases separated the two germline ends. Germline loops: CDR1 GTSNPN, CDR2 SVGIG (reference sequence). The CDR3 sequence is CAWALTTNEKLFF. As DNA, the CDR3 is TGTGCCTGGGCCCTGACAACTAATGAAAAACTGTTTTTT.

Only one count was recorded for this clone. The V gene is TRBV9, the J gene TRBJ1-2; possibly TRBD1 for D (6 bases). Germline loops: CDR1 SGDLS, CDR2 YYNGEE. The length of the CDR3 is 15 residues. Trimming pared 0 bases from V and 3 bases from J, leaving 12 bases between. CDR3 sequence reads: CASSVGPAGDYGYTF. CDR3 DNA: TGTGCCAGCAGCGTAGGCCCCGCAGGGGACTATGGCTACACCTTC.

The genes are TRBV9 and TRBJ2-7, with 8 bases lining up with TRBD1. The CDR3 has 15 residues. Germline loops: CDR1 SGDLS, CDR2 YYNGEE. The V and J ends lost 4 bases and 5 bases, in that order; junction bases with no gene match: 11. The CDR3 spells CASSPRQGRSDEQYF. CDR3 nucleotides: TGTGCCAGCAGCCCTAGACAGGGGCGTTCGGACGAGCAGTACTTC.

The chain has TRBV21-1 and TRBJ2-2; TRBD1 reflects the table's D call only, with no check against the DNA. TRBV21-1 is noted as a pseudogene. The CDR3 contains 19 residues. This CDR3 is CASSKGGTALLANTGELFF. For the CDR3, the DNA is TGTGCCAGCAGCAAAGGCGGGACAGCGTTGCTAGCGAACACCGGGGAGCTGTTTTTT.

V and J are TRBV5-5 and TRBJ1-1, with D perhaps TRBD1 (6 bases). V was shortened by 2 bases and J by 8 bases, with 13 bases between the two germline ends. The CDR3 is made up of 13 amino acids. Germline CDR1 SGHKS, CDR2 YYEKEE (reference sequence). The CDR3 loop is CASSFGGQSEAFF. Written as DNA, the CDR3 is TGTGCCAGCAGCTTTGGCGGACAGTCCGAAGCTTTCTTT.

The chain uses TRBV7-9 and TRBJ1-2, with 8 bases that match TRBD1. Germline V gene lookup returns CDR1 SEHNR and CDR2 FQNEAQ (reference sequence). CDR3 length: 16 residues. Trimming took 2 bases from V and 2 from J; bases not matched to a gene: 7. DNA for the CDR3: TGTGCCAGCAGCTTACCAGGGGGCGCCGGGAACTATGGCTACACCTTC. This gives the protein CASSLPGGAGNYGYTF.

The chain is built from TRBV18 and TRBJ2-7; possibly TRBD2 for D (5 bases). Trimming cost V 2 bases and J 1 base, with 9 bases left between them. The CDR3 loop spans 14 amino acids. The germline V gene encodes CDR1 KGHSH and CDR2 LQKENI. The CDR3: CASSPTGWSYEQYF. The CDR3 region has the DNA TGTGCCAGCTCACCAACGGGGTGGTCCTACGAGCAGTACTTC.

The chain joins TRBV5-8 to TRBJ2-1, with 9 nucleotides matching TRBD1. Looked up from germline, CDR1 is SGHTS and CDR2 is YDEGEE. The CDR3 extends over 16 amino acids. V trimming: 0 bases; J trimming: 8 bases; junction bases outside the gene matches: 9. CDR3 nucleotides: TGTGCCAGCAGCTTGGTTTCCGGACAGGGGATGTATGAGCAGTTCTTC. Translated: CASSLVSGQGMYEQFF.

The rearrangement joins TRBV7-9 to TRBJ2-5, with 11 bases aligning to TRBD1. Germline values: CDR1 SEHNR, CDR2 FQNEAQ (reference sequence). V was pared by 5 bases and J by 1 base, with 3 bases of the junction left unmatched. CDR3 size: 15 residues. CDR3 bases: TGTGCCAGCAGCCCGGGACAGGGGGTCCAAGAGACCCAGTACTTC. Amino acid sequence: CASSPGQGVQETQYF.

CDR3 protein: CASSLQGPNEPQHF. DNA for the CDR3: TGTGCCAGTAGTCTACAGGGGCCGAACGAGCCCCAGCATTTT. The chain recombines TRBV19 with TRBJ1-5, with 7 nucleotides matching TRBD1. The CDR3 length is 14 residues. V lost 5 bases, J lost 8 bases, and 9 bases stayed unmatched. Germline values: CDR1 LNHDA, CDR2 SQIVND (reference sequence).

This rearrangement joins TRBV27 to TRBJ1-6; D uncertain. This CDR3 has 14 amino acids. Germline CDR1 and CDR2: MNHEY and SMNVEV (reference sequence). Trimming shortened V by 3 bases and J by 7 bases, and 10 bases separated the two germline ends. CDR3 protein: CASSFSTANSPLHF. In nucleotides, the CDR3 is TGTGCCAGCAGTTTTAGTACAGCAAATTCACCCCTCCACTTT.

This clone was observed a few times. The chain joins TRBV14 to TRBJ1-2; D possibly corresponds to TRBD1 (5 bases). Germline V gene lookup returns CDR1 SGHDN and CDR2 FVKESK. The CDR3 is 14 amino acids. Trimming shortened V by 4 bases and J by 8 bases, and 17 bases separated the two germline ends. The CDR3 DNA sequence: TGTGCCAGCAGCCCTACGGGACTGCGGGGAGGCTACACCTTC. Translated: CASSPTGLRGGYTF.

The J gene is TRBJ1-2, the V gene TRBV30; tentative D call: TRBD1 (5 bases). V lost 2 bases, J lost 7 bases, and 8 bases lay in between. Germline lookup yields CDR1 GTSNPN and CDR2 SVGIG (reference sequence). The CDR3 consists of 11 residues. The CDR3 loop reads CAWSHGGGYTF. CDR3 sequence (DNA): TGTGCCTGGAGTCATGGGGGTGGCTACACCTTC. Full variable domain (rest looked up from reference TRBV30 and TRBJ1-2): SQTIHQWPATLVQPVGSPLSLECTVEGTSNPNLYWYRQAAGRGLQLLFYSVGIGQISSEVPQNLSASRPQDRQFILSSKKLLLSDSGFYLCAWSHGGGYTFGSGTRLTVV.

The chain links TRBV29-1 to TRBJ2-1; maybe TRBD2 (6 bases). Germline-derived CDR1 and CDR2 are SQVTM and ANQGSEA. The CDR3 is 14 amino acids. V lost 1 base and J 7 bases, leaving 14 bases between the germline ends. CDR3 loop: CSVEGASVLNEQFF. DNA of the CDR3: TGCAGCGTTGAAGGGGCTAGCGTTTTAAATGAGCAGTTCTTC.

CDR3 amino acids: CASGSTGNSGNTIYF. For the CDR3, the DNA is TGTGCCAGCGGGTCGACGGGTAACTCTGGAAACACCATATATTTT. This rearrangement joins TRBV2 to TRBJ1-3; no firm D call. The CDR3 runs 15 residues. Trimming removed 8 bases at V and 0 bases at J, with 14 bases between. Looked up from germline, CDR1 is SNHLY and CDR2 is FYNNEI.

This chain uses TRBV27 with TRBJ2-7, with 13 bases that match TRBD2. The J segment lost 1 base and the V segment lost 5 bases, leaving 5 bases of the junction unmatched. The CDR3 has 16 residues. Germline loops: CDR1 MNHEY, CDR2 SMNVEV (reference sequence). Here the CDR3 reads CASSPKGLAGSYEQYF. Here the CDR3 DNA reads TGTGCCAGCAGTCCGAAGGGACTAGCGGGGTCCTACGAGCAGTACTTC.

V usage is TRBV6-6 and J usage is TRBJ2-1; no reliable D call. The CDR3 consists of 12 residues. V was cut by 6 bases and J by 5 bases, with 8 bases left in between. From germline, CDR1 is MNHNY and CDR2 SVGAGI (reference sequence). CDR3 DNA: TGTGCCAGCAGCCCCGGGCACAATGAGCAGTTCTTC. It is translated as CASSPGHNEQFF.

The chain combines TRBV30 with TRBJ1-2; 9 bases are a match to TRBD1. This CDR3 region has 16 residues. V shed 6 bases and J 6 bases; nucleotides not matched to a gene: 17. Germline CDR1 and CDR2: GTSNPN and SVGIG (reference sequence). CDR3 amino acids: CACPRPGTGIGHGYTF. CDR3 DNA: TGTGCCTGTCCTCGTCCCGGGACAGGGATTGGGCATGGCTACACCTTC.

Here the CDR3 DNA reads TGTGCCAGCTCGCAAGGGGGGACGGGGACCCAGTACTTC. It codes for CASSQGGTGTQYF. The chain joins TRBV18 to TRBJ2-5; TRBD1 or TRBD2 may be the D gene (6 bases each). Trimming stripped 6 bases from V and 7 bases from J, with 15 bases between. The germline V gene has CDR1 KGHSH and CDR2 LQKENI. The CDR3 contains 13 residues. The whole variable domain, remainder taken from reference TRBV18 and TRBJ2-5, is NAGVMQNPRHLVRRRGQEARLRCSPMKGHSHVYWYRQLPEEGLKFMVYLQKENIIDESGMPKERFSAEFPKEGPSILRIQQVVRGDSAAYFCASSQGGTGTQYFGPGTRLLVL.

The rearrangement joins TRBV7-9 to TRBJ2-5; 11 bases are a match to TRBD2. The CDR3 consists of 17 residues. Germline assignment: CDR1 SEHNR and CDR2 FQNEAQ (reference sequence). V shed 1 base and J 2 bases; nucleotides not matched to a gene: 6. The chain's CDR3 is CASSLGERTSGQETQYF. CDR3 coding DNA: TGTGCCAGCAGCTTAGGAGAGCGGACTAGCGGGCAAGAGACCCAGTACTTC.